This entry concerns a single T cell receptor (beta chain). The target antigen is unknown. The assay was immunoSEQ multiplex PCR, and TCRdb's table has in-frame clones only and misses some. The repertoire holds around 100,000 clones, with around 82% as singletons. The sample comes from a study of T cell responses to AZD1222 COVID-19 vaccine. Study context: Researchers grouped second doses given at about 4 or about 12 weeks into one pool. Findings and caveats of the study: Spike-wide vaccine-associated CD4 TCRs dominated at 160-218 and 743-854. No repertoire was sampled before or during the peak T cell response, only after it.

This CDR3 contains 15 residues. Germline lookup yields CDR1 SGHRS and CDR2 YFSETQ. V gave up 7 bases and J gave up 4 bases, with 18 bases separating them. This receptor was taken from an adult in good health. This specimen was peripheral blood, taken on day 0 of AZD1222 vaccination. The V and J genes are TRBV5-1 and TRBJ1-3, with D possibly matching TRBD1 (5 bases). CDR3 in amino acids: CASGTVGGPGNTIYF. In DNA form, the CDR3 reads TGCGCCAGCGGAACCGTCGGGGGACCCGGAAACACCATATATTTT. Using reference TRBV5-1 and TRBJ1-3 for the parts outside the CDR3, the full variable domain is KAGVTQTPRYLIKTRGQQVTLSCSPISGHRSVSWYQQTPGQGLQFLFEYFSETQRNKGNFPGRFSGRQFSNSRSEMNVSTLELGDSALYLCASGTVGGPGNTIYFGEGSWLTVV.